This T cell receptor (beta chain) was captured in a study of radiotherapy plus CTLA-4 blockade in lung cancer (dated by TCRdb to the late 2010s). A note on the overall study: Objective responses were observed in 15% to 20% of enrolled patients, and disease control was achieved in about 32%.

From the cysteine through the phenylalanine, the CDR3 covers 20 amino acids. The DNA shown is the 60-base CDR3, in frame from base 1. The study tested focal radiation therapy combined with CTLA-4 blockade (ipilimumab) in patients with chemo-refractory metastatic non-small-cell lung cancer. Paper-wide results and their limitations: The strongest predictors of response were reported to be early dynamic shifts in blood T cell clones along with a rise in serum interferon-beta following radiation. After treatment with radiotherapy and ipilimumab, TCR clones that came from tumors expanded in the peripheral blood.

Library method: the immunoSEQ multiplex PCR assay. The clones in this table, taken by TCRdb from immuneACCESS, are in-frame only. Not every clone is retained; where verified, under half of the shortfall comes from an unresolved V gene, and the cause of the rest is unknown. This sample has about 73,000 clones in its table, and around 87% of those were observed once. The ten biggest clones cover roughly two fifths of the sample. On this clone itself: What this receptor recognizes is not known. No base quality information exists; no much larger clone differs at one position.

The TCR originated in a human donor with non-small cell lung cancer that progressed on radiotherapy plus ipilimumab. The chain is made from TRBV12-2 and TRBJ2-1; the table's D call, TRBD2, was not checked against the DNA. TRBV12-2 is marked as a pseudogene. Sequenced here: peripheral blood, sampled from a patient treated with radiotherapy plus ipilimumab. The nucleotide sequence is given as TGTGCAAGTCGCTTAGAATCGATAGGGTTTGGGACTAGCGGGAACAATGAGCAGTTCTTC. Its coded protein is CASRLESIGFGTSGNNEQFF.